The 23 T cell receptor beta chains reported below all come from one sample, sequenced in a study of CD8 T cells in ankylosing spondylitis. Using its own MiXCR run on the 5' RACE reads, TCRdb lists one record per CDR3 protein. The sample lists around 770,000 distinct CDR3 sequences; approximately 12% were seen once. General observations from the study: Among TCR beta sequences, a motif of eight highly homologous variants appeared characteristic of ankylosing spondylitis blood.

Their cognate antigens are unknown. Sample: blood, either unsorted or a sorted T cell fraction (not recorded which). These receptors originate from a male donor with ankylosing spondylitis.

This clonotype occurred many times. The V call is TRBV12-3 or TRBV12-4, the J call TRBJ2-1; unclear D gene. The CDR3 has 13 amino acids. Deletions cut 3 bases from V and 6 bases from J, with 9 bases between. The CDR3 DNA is TGTGCCAGCAGTTTTCGCCCCTTCAATGAGCAGTTCTTC. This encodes CASSFRPFNEQFF.

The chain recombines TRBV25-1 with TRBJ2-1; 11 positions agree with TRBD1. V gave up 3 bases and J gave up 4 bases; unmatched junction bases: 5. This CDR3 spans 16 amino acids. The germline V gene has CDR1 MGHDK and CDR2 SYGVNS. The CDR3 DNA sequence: TGTGCCAGCAGTGACAGCGGGACAGGGGGGTACAATGAGCAGTTCTTC. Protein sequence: CASSDSGTGGYNEQFF.

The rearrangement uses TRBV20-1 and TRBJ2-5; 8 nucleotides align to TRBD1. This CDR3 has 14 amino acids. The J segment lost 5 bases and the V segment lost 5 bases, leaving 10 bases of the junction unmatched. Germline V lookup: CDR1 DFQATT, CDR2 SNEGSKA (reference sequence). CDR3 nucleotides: TGCAGTGCTTCGAGGACAGGGCGTTCGGAGACCCAGTACTTC. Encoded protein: CSASRTGRSETQYF.

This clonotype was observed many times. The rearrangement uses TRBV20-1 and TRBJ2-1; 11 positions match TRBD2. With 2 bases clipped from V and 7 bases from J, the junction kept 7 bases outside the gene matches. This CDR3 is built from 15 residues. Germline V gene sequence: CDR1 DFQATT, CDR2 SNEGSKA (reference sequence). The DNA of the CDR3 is TGCAGTGCTAGACTTGTTAGCGGGAGGGGGAATGAGCAGTTCTTC. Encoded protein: CSARLVSGRGNEQFF.

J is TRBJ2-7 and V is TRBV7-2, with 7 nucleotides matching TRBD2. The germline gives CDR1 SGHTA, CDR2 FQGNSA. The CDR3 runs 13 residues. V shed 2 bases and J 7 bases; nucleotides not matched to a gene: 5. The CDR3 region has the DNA TGTGCCAGCAGCTTACAGGGAGGGCAAGAGCAGTACTTC. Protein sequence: CASSLQGGQEQYF.

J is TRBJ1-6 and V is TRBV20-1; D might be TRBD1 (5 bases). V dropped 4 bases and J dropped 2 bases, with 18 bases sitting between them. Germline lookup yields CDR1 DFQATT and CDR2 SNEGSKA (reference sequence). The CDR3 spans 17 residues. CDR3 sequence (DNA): TGCAGTGCTATTCCGGCAGGGAGAGTACCCTATAATTCACCCCTCCACTTT. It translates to CSAIPAGRVPYNSPLHF.

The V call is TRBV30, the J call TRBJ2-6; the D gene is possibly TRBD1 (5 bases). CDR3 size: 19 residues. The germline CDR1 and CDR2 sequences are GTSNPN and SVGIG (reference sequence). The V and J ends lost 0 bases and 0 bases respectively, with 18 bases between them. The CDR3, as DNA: TGTGCCTGGAGTGTACTTGCGGACAAACTGTTCTCTGGGGCCAACGTCCTGACTTTC. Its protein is CAWSVLADKLFSGANVLTF. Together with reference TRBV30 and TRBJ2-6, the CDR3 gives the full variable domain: SQTIHQWPATLVQPVGSPLSLECTVEGTSNPNLYWYRQAAGRGLQLLFYSVGIGQISSEVPQNLSASRPQDRQFILSSKKLLLSDSGFYLCAWSVLADKLFSGANVLTFGAGSRLTVL.

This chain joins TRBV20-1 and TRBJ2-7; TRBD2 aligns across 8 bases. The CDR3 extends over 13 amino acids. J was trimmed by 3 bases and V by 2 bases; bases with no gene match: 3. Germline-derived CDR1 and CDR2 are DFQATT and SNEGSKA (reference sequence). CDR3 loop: CSARKTSVYEQYF. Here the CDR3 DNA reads TGCAGTGCTAGAAAGACTAGCGTCTACGAGCAGTACTTC.

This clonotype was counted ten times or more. The CDR3: CSARGTRRDEQFF. CDR3 DNA: TGCAGTGCGCGCGGGACTAGGAGGGATGAGCAGTTCTTC. The V gene is TRBV20-1, the J gene TRBJ2-1; the match to TRBD2 covers 8 bases. From germline, CDR1 is DFQATT and CDR2 SNEGSKA (reference sequence). The CDR3 totals 13 residues. Germline trimming cut 6 bases from V and 8 bases from J; bases unmatched to any gene: 9.

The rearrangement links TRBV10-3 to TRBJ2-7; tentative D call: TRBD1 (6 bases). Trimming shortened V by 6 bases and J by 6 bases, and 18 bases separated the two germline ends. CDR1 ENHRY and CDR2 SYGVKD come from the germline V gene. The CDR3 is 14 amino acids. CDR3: CAISGTQTAREQYF. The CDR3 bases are TGTGCCATCAGCGGGACACAAACCGCCCGCGAGCAGTACTTC.

This CDR3 is CSVAKGANVLTF. The DNA of the CDR3 is TGCAGCGTCGCGAAAGGAGCCAACGTCCTGACTTTC. V usage is TRBV29-1 and J usage is TRBJ2-6; D remains ambiguous. The germline V gene has CDR1 SQVTM and CDR2 ANQGSEA. The V gene lost 6 bases and the J gene lost 7 bases, with 10 bases spanning the gap. This CDR3 is 12 amino acids long.

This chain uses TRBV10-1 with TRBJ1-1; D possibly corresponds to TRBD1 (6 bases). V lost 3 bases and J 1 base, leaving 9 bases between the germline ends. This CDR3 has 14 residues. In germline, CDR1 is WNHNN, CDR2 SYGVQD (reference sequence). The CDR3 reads CASSDGDKNTEAFF. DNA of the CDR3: TGCGCCAGCAGTGATGGGGACAAGAACACTGAAGCTTTCTTT.

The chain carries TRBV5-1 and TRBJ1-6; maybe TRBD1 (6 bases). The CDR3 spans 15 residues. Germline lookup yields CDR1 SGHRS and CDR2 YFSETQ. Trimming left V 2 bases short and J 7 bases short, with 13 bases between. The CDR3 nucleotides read TGCGCCAGCAGCTTAACCTTTGACAGGAATTCACCCCTCCACTTT. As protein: CASSLTFDRNSPLHF.

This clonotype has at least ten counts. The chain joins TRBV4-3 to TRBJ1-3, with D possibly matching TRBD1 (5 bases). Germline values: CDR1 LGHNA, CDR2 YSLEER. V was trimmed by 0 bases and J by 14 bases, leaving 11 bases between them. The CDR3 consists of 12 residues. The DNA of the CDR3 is TGCGCCAGCAGCCAAGATCGACAGAGCCTATATTTT. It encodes CASSQDRQSLYF.

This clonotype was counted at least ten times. DNA for the CDR3: TGCGCCAGCAGCGAACGGTGGAGGGAACACTCCTACGAGCAGTACTTC. Amino acid sequence: CASSERWREHSYEQYF. The J gene is TRBJ2-7, the V gene TRBV4-1; D possibly corresponds to TRBD2 (6 bases). The CDR3 covers 16 residues. CDR1 is MGHRA and CDR2 is YSYEKL in the germline V gene. The ends were cut back, 5 bases at V and 0 bases at J, with 17 bases in the middle.

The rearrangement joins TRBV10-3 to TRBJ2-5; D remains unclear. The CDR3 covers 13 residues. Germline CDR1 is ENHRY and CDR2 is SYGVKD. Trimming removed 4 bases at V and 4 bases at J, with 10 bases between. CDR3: CAISVRLGETQYF. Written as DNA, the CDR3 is TGTGCCATCAGTGTTCGCCTAGGAGAGACCCAGTACTTC.

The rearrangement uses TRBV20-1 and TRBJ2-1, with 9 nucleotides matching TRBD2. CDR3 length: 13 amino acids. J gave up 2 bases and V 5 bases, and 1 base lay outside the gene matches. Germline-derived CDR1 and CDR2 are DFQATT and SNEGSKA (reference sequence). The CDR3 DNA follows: TGCAGTGCTTCTAGCGGGACCTACAATGAGCAGTTCTTC. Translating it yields CSASSGTYNEQFF.

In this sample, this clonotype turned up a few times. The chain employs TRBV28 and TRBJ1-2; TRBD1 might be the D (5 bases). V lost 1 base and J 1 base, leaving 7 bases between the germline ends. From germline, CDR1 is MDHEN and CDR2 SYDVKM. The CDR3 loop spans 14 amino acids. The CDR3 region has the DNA TGTGCCAGCAGTTTATTCGGACATAACTATGGCTACACCTTC. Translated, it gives CASSLFGHNYGYTF.

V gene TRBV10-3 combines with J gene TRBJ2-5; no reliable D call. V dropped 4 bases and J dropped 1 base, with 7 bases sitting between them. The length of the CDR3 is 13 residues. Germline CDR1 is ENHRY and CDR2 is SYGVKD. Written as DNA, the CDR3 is TGTGCCATCAGTGGGACGGTCCAAGAGACCCAGTACTTC. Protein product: CAISGTVQETQYF.

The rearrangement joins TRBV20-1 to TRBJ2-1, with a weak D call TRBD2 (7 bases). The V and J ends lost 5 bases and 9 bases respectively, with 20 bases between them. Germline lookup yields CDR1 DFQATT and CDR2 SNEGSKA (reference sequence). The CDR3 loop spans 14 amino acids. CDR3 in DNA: TGCAGTGCTGGAGGGCTAGCGGCCAGGGGTGAGCAGTTCTTC. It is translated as CSAGGLAARGEQFF.

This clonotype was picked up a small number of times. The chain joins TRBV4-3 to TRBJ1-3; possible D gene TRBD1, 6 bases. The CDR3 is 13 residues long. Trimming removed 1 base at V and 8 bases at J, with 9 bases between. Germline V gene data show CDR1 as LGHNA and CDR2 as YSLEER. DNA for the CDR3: TGCGCCAGCAGCCAAGGACAGGTGGACACCATATATTTT. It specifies CASSQGQVDTIYF.

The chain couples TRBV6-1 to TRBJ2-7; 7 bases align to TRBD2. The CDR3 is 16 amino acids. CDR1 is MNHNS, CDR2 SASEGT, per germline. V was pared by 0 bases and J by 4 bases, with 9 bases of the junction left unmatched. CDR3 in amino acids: CASSEAGIAGGYEQYF. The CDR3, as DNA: TGTGCCAGCAGTGAAGCGGGAATAGCCGGGGGGTACGAGCAGTACTTC.

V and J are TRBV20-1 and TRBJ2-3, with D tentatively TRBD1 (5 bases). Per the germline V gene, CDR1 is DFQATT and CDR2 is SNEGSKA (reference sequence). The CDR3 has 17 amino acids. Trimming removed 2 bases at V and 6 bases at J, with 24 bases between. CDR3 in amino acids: CSARPAGADLVRDTQYF. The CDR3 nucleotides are TGCAGTGCTAGACCTGCTGGGGCAGACCTGGTTCGGGATACGCAGTATTTT.